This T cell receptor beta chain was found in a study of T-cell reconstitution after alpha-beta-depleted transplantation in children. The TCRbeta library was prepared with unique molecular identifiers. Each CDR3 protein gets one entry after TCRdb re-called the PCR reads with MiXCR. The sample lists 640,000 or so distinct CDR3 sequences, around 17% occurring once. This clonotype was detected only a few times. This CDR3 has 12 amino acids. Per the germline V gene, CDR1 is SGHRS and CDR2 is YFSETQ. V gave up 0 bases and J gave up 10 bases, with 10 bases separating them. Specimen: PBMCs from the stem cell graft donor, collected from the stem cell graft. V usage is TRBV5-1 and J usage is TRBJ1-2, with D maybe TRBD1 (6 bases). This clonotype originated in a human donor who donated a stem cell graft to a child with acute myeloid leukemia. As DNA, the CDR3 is TGCGCCAGCAGCTTGGGCAGGGGTGACTACACCTTC. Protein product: CASSLGRGDYTF.